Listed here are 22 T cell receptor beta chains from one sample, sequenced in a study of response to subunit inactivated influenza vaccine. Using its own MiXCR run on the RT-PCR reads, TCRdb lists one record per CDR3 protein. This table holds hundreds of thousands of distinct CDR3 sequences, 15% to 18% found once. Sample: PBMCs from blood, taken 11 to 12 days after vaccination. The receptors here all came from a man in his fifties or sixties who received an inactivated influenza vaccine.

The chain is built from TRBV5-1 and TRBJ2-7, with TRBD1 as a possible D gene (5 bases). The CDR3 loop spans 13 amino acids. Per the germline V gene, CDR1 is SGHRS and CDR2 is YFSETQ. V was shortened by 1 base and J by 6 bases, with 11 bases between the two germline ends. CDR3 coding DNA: TGCGCCAGCAGCTTGAGTGGGCAGGGCGAGCAGTACTTC. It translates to CASSLSGQGEQYF.

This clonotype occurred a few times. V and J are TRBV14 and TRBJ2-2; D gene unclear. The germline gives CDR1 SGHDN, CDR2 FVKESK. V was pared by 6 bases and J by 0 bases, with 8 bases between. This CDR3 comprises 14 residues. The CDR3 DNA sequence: TGTGCCAGCAGTACCGCCCCGAACACCGGGGAGCTGTTTTTT. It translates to CASSTAPNTGELFF.

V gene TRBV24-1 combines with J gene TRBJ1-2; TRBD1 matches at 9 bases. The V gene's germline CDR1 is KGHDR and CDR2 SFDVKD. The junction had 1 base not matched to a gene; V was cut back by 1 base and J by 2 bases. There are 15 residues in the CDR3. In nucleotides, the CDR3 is TGTGCCACCAGTGATTTTGGGACAGGGAACTATGGCTACACCTTC. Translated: CATSDFGTGNYGYTF.

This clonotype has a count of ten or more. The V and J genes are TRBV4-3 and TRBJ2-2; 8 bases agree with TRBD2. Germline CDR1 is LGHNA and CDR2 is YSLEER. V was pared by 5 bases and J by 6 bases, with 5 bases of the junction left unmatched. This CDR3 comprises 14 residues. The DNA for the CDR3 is TGCGCCAGCAGCAACGGGGGGGCCGCCGGGGAGCTGTTTTTT. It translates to CASSNGGAAGELFF.

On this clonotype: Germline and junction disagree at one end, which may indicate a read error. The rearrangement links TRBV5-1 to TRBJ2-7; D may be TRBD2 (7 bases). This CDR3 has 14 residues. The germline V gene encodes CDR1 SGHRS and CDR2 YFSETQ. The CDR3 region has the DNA TGCGCCAGCAGCCCCGGGGGGCACTCCTACGGGCAGTACTTC. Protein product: CASSPGGHSYGQYF.

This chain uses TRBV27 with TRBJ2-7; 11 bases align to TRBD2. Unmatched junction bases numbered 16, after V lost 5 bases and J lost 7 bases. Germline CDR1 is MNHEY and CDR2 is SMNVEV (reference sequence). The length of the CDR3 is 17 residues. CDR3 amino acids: CASSPLTSGAFLEEQYF. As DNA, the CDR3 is TGTGCCAGCAGTCCTCTGACTAGCGGGGCTTTCCTAGAGGAGCAGTACTTC.

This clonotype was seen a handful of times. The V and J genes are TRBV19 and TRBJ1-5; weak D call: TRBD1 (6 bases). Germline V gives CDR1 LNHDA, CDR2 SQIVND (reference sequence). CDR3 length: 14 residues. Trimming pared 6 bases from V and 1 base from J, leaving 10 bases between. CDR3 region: CASRIRGSNQPQHF. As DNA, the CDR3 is TGTGCCAGTAGGATCAGGGGAAGCAATCAGCCCCAGCATTTT.

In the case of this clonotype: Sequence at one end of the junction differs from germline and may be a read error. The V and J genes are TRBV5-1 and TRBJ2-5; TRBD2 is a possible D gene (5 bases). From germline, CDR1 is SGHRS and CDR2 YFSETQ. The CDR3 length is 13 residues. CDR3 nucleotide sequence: TGCGCCAGAAGCTTGGGAACTAGAGAGACCCAGTACTTC. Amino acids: CARSLGTRETQYF.

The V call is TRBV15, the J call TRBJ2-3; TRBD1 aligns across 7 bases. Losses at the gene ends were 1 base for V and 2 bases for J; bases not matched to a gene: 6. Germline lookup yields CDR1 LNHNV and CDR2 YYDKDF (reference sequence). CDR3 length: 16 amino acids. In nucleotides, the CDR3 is TGTGCCACCAGCAGAGCGAATAGGGGGCTCACAGATACGCAGTATTTT. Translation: CATSRANRGLTDTQYF.

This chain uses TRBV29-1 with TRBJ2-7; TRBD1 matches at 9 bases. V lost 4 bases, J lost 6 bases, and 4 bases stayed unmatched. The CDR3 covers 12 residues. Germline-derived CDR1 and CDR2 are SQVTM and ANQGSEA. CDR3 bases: TGCAGCGTTGTCGGGACAGGGTCCGAGCAGTACTTC. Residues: CSVVGTGSEQYF.

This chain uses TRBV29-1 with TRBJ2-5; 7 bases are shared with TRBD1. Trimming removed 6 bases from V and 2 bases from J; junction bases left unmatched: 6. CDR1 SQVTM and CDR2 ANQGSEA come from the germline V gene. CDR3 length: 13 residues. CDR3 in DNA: TGCAGCGTCAGGGACAGCAGGCAAGAGACCCAGTACTTC. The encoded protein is CSVRDSRQETQYF. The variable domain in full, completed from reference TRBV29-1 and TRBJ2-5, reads SAVISQKPSRDICQRGTSLTIQCQVDSQVTMMFWYRQQPGQSLTLIATANQGSEATYESGFVIDKFPISRPNLTFSTLTVSNMSPEDSSIYLCSVRDSRQETQYFGPGTRLLVL.

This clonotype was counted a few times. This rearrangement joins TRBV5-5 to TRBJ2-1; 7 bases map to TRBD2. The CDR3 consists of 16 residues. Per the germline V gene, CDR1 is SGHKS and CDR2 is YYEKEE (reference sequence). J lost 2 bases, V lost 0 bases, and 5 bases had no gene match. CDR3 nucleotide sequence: TGTGCCAGCAGCTTGGTCGGCGGGAGTACCTACAATGAGCAGTTCTTC. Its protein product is CASSLVGGSTYNEQFF.

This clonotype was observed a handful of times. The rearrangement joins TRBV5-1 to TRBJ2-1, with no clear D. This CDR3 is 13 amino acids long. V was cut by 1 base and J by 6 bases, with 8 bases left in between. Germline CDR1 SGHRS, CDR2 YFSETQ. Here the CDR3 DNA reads TGCGCCAGCAGCTTGATGGAAGGCAATGAGCAGTTCTTC. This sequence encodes CASSLMEGNEQFF.

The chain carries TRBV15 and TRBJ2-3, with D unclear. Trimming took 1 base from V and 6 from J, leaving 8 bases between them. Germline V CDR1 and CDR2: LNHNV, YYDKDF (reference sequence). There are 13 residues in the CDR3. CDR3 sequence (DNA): TGTGCCACCAGCAGAGGAGAGCTGGATACGCAGTATTTT. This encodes CATSRGELDTQYF.

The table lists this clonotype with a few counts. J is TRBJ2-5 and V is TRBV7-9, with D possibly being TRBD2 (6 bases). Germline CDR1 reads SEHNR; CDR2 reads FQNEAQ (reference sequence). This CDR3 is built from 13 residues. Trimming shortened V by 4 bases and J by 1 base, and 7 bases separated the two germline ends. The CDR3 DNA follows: TGTGCCAGCAGCTCTAGCGTCCAAGAGACCCAGTACTTC. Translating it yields CASSSSVQETQYF.

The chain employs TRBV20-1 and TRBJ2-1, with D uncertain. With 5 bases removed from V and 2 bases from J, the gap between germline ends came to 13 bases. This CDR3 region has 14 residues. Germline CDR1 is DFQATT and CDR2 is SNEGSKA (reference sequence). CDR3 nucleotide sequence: TGCAGTGCTCTGGGTGGGGTTCCCTACAATGAGCAGTTCTTC. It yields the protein CSALGGVPYNEQFF.

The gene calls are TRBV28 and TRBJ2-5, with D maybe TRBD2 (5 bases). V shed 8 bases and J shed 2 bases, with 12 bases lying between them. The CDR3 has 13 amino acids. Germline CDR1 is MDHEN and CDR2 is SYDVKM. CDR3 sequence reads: CASLGLAQETQYF. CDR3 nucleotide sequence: TGTGCCAGCCTAGGACTCGCGCAAGAGACCCAGTACTTC.

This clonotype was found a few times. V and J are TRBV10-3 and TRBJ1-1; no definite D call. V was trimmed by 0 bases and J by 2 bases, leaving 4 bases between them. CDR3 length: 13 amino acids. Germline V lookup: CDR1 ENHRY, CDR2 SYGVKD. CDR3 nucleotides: TGTGCCATCAGTGAGTCGACTAACACTGAAGCTTTCTTT. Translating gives CAISESTNTEAFF.

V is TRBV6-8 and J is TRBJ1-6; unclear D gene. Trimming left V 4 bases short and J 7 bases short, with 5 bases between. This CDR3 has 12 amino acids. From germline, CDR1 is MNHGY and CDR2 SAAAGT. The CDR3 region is CASSSMNSPLHF. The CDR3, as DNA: TGTGCCAGCAGTTCCATGAATTCACCCCTCCACTTT.

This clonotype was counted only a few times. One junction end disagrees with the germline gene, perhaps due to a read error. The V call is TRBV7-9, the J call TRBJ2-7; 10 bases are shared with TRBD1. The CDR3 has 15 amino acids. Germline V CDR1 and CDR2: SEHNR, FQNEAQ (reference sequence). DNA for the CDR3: TGTGCCGGCAGCTTAGCTAGGACAGGGGGCTACGAGCAGTACTTC. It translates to CAGSLARTGGYEQYF. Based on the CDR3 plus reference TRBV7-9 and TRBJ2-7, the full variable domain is DTGVSQNPRHKITKRGQNVTFRCDPISEHNRLYWYRQTLGQGPEFLTYFQNEAQLEKSRLLSDRFSAERPKGSFSTLEIQRTEQGDSAMYLCAGSLARTGGYEQYFGPGTRLTVT.

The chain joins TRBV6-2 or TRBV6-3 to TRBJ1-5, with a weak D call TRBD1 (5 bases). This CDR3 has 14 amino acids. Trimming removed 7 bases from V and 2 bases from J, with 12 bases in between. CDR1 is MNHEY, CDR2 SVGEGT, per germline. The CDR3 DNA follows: TGTGCCAGCACCTTCCAACAGGGCAATCAGCCCCAGCATTTT. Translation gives CASTFQQGNQPQHF.

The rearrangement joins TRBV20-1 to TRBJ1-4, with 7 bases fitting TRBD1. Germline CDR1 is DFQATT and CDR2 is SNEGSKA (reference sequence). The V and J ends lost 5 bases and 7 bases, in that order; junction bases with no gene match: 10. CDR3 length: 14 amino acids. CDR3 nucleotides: TGCAGTGCTCCCTTACAGGGGAGGGGTGAAAAACTGTTTTTT. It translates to CSAPLQGRGEKLFF.